The clone carrying this T cell receptor beta chain turned up a few times. Authors' analysis steps: Nucleated cell number was recorded as an estimate derived from reference gene primer amplification. Here immunoSEQ multiplex PCR was the method, and the copy in TCRdb shows in-frame clones only, minus some. That table gives V, J and clone size, and the DNA gave D and trimming. There are 100,000 to 120,000 clones in the sample; around 89% occur only once, and around 3.2% lies in the top ten. The record originates from a study of blood T cell repertoires in COVID-19. The trim removed 6 bases at V and 1 base at J, leaving 9 bases unmatched. CDR3 length: 16 residues. Germline assignment: CDR1 MNHEY and CDR2 SVGEGT.

This sequence was found in a woman in her forties or fifties with acute or convalescent COVID-19. The sequencing input was peripheral blood. The chain has TRBV6-2 or TRBV6-3 and TRBJ2-7; 10 nucleotides match TRBD1. CDR3 sequence (DNA): TGTGCCAGCAGCTCCCCCCGGGACAGGGGTTCCTACGAGCAGTACTTC. Its translation: CASSSPRDRGSYEQYF.